Listed below are T cell receptor beta chains from one sample, sequenced in a study of shared clonotypes between healthy human individuals. Profiled with immunoSEQ multiplex PCR; TCRdb holds only in-frame clones, not every one. The data hold roughly 2,300,000 clones, with 85% to 95% observed a single time. The sequencing input was naive CD4+ T cells from PBMCs. The origin of the receptors is a man aged 18 to 30 in good health. Some clones in this sample may be carry-over from other donors' samples. Both conserved end residues are part of each CDR3. D genes are given only for firm matches.

v_call,d_call,cdr3_aa
TRBV5-8,NA,CASSNTPGAHTDTQYF
TRBV6-1,NA,CASSPYRSGYGYTF
TRBV9,NA,CASSAAVSPEQFF
TRBV7-8,TRBD1,CASSSGTGNTEAFF
TRBV5-1,NA,CASSLDSMDTEAFF
TRBV7-2,NA,CASSLARSGWQPQHF
TRBV5-5,NA,CASSLDDTQYF
TRBV12-2,NA,CASPRDGWWGQPQHF
TRBV19,NA,CASSWQGNQPQHF
TRBV10-3,NA,CAISATGTKPLYEQYF
TRBV7-2,NA,CASSFARDTNEQFF
TRBV5-1,NA,CASSLVGQIGNTIYF
TRBV11-2,TRBD2,CASSSSSGRASNEQFF
TRBV2,NA,CASSPEGTPMETQYF
TRBV28,TRBD1,CASRTGGAYNEQFF
TRBV6-1,NA,CASSEWSNSYEQYF
TRBV7-9,NA,CASSRNWGYNEQFF
TRBV14,TRBD1,CASSLSGGRKFF
TRBV4-2,NA,CASSQDGGRGSGANVLTF
TRBV4-2,NA,CASSQEASPDNYEQYF
TRBV5-4,TRBD2,CASRFRPGLAGGSYEQYF
TRBV5-4,NA,CASSRETYPYEQYF
TRBV19,NA,CASSTRQGRLAVYNEQFF